This T cell receptor (beta chain) was profiled in a study of neurological immune-mediated disorders. TCRdb reprocessed the 5' RACE reads with MiXCR, giving one entry per CDR3 protein. In the table there are more than 30,000 distinct CDR3 sequences, 10% to 15% of which are singletons. V was pared by 5 bases and J by 2 bases, with 12 bases of the junction left unmatched. CDR1 is MNHEY and CDR2 is SVGAGI in the germline V gene. The length of the CDR3 is 17 residues. Study-wide results and caveats: Private repertoires in all groups were suggested, as expanded clones shared no CDR3 amino acid sequences across subjects.

This clonotype ranks as medium-sized. Its target is unknown. As to time point: technical triplicate 2. The sequencing sample was made of CD4+ T cells from blood. The TCR comes from a female donor with HTLV-1-associated myelopathy (HAM/TSP). The J gene is TRBJ2-3, the V gene TRBV6-5; 8 bases fit TRBD2. Here the CDR3 DNA reads TGTGCCAGCAGTACCGGCCGGAGCGGGAGAGTCACAGATACGCAGTATTTT. It yields the protein CASSTGRSGRVTDTQYF.